This TCR beta chain came from a study of long-term antiretroviral therapy in people with HIV. Study conclusions and caveats: Repertoires in HIV (unlike those of controls) had narrower CDR3 length ranges. Whichever time point was examined, clones expanded before ART dominated the repertoire.

As to this clone: Its antigen remains unknown.

The immunoSEQ assay was v3.0, run at survey level. TCRdb's table, derived via immunoSEQ multiplex PCR, lists solely in-frame clones and lacks some. The sample has 42,000 or so clones; about 85% are singletons. This CDR3 comprises 12 residues. CDR1 is MNHEY, CDR2 SVGAGI, per germline. With 5 bases removed from V and 4 bases from J, the gap between germline ends came to 8 bases. The genes are TRBV6-5 and TRBJ1-2, with no clear D. The sample in question was unsorted PBMCs, obtained 3.1 years after starting antiretroviral therapy. This receptor was taken from a woman aged 50 to 60 with HIV. CDR3 protein: CASSLNGYGYTF. The CDR3 region has the DNA TGTGCCAGCAGTCTTAACGGCTATGGCTACACCTTC.